Presented here are 21 T cell receptor beta chains from one specimen sequenced in a study of blood T cells in healthy people across ages. Using a J-beta primer mix together with a sample-barcoded 5' primer, a second PCR was run for roughly 7 to 12 cycles. A single record per CDR3 protein comes from TCRdb applying MiXCR to the 5' RACE reads. The sample records approximately 810,000 distinct CDR3 sequences, 36% being singletons. Material for sequencing was blood. The receptors shown here come from a young man in good health.

This sequence joins TRBV5-6 and TRBJ2-5; the D is unclear. Trimming removed 1 base from V and 0 bases from J, with 7 bases in between. The germline gives CDR1 SGHDT, CDR2 YYEEEE. The CDR3 runs to 14 residues. The DNA of the CDR3 is TGTGCCAGCAGCTTGACCGCGAACCAAGAGACCCAGTACTTC. Translating it yields CASSLTANQETQYF.

This clonotype occurred many times. The rearrangement joins TRBV12-3 or TRBV12-4 to TRBJ2-6; 9 bases line up with TRBD1. J gave up 0 bases and V 4 bases, and 7 bases lay outside the gene matches. The CDR3 spans 18 residues. The CDR3 DNA reads TGTGCCAGCAGTTCCACGGGACAGGGTTACTCTGGGGCCAACGTCCTGACTTTC. This translates into CASSSTGQGYSGANVLTF.

The sample holds a few counts of this clonotype. The rearrangement uses TRBV27 and TRBJ1-6; D is ambiguous. V was trimmed by 5 bases and J by 9 bases, leaving 20 bases between them. Looked up from germline, CDR1 is MNHEY and CDR2 is SMNVEV (reference sequence). The CDR3 runs to 16 residues. The CDR3 spells CASSPLGGRRGSPLHF. In nucleotides, the CDR3 is TGTGCCAGCAGTCCCCTAGGAGGTAGGCGAGGTTCACCCCTCCACTTT.

The V call is TRBV4-3, the J call TRBJ1-2, with D possibly matching TRBD1 (5 bases). V was pared by 1 base and J by 1 base, with 13 bases between. Looked up from germline, CDR1 is LGHNA and CDR2 is YSLEER. The CDR3 sequence is 16 residues long. The CDR3 DNA is TGCGCCAGCAGCCAAGGAGTGGGGCAACTTAACTATGGCTACACCTTC. This translates into CASSQGVGQLNYGYTF.

V and J are TRBV4-3 and TRBJ2-1, with TRBD2 identical over 7 bases. The CDR3 is 17 amino acids. The V and J ends lost 3 bases and 0 bases, in that order; junction bases with no gene match: 8. Germline loops: CDR1 LGHNA, CDR2 YSLEER. The CDR3 coding sequence is TGCGCCAGCAGCCACGTTGGGAGGGGCAGCTCCTACAATGAGCAGTTCTTC. Its protein product is CASSHVGRGSSYNEQFF.

The chain joins TRBV7-9 to TRBJ2-1; 8 bases align to TRBD2. V was pared by 11 bases and J by 0 bases, with 12 bases of the junction left unmatched. CDR1 and CDR2 (germline): SEHNR, FQNEAQ (reference sequence). This CDR3 comprises 16 residues. DNA for the CDR3: TGTGCCCTACGGGAGGGGCCTAAGAGCTCCTACAATGAGCAGTTCTTC. It yields the protein CALREGPKSSYNEQFF. The full variable domain, rest sourced from reference TRBV7-9 and TRBJ2-1, is DTGVSQNPRHKITKRGQNVTFRCDPISEHNRLYWYRQTLGQGPEFLTYFQNEAQLEKSRLLSDRFSAERPKGSFSTLEIQRTEQGDSAMYLCALREGPKSSYNEQFFGPGTRLTVL.

This clonotype was recorded at least ten times. This chain joins TRBV5-1 and TRBJ2-1, with D perhaps assigned TRBD1 or TRBD2 (7 bases each). The CDR3 extends over 14 amino acids. The germline V and J ends were trimmed by 3 bases and 6 bases, with 13 bases remaining between them. Per germline, CDR1 SGHRS and CDR2 YFSETQ. CDR3 DNA sequence: TGCGCCAGCAGCTCTCAGGGGGGGGTCAATGAGCAGTTCTTC. Protein sequence: CASSSQGGVNEQFF.

The chain joins TRBV4-3 to TRBJ2-6; D is uncertain. Germline assignment: CDR1 LGHNA and CDR2 YSLEER. The V gene lost 4 bases and the J gene lost 2 bases, with 6 bases spanning the gap. The CDR3 has 14 residues. Written as DNA, the CDR3 is TGCGCCAGCAGCCCTTCCCCTGGGGCCAACGTCCTGACTTTC. It is translated as CASSPSPGANVLTF.

The chain combines TRBV7-2 with TRBJ2-6, with 7 bases aligning to TRBD1. The CDR3 has 18 residues. The ends lost 1 base at V and 0 bases at J; junction bases unmatched: 6. CDR1 is SGHTA, CDR2 FQGNSA, per germline. Here the CDR3 DNA reads TGTGCCAGCAGCTTAGAGGGACAGCCCAGCTCTGGGGCCAACGTCCTGACTTTC. Its protein is CASSLEGQPSSGANVLTF.

The rearrangement uses TRBV5-6 and TRBJ1-5; a weak D match, TRBD1 (6 bases). CDR3 length equals 14 residues. Trimming removed 0 bases from V and 6 bases from J, with 10 bases in between. The germline V gene encodes CDR1 SGHDT and CDR2 YYEEEE. This CDR3 is CASSLGGASQPQHF. The CDR3 DNA sequence: TGTGCCAGCAGCTTGGGGGGGGCAAGTCAGCCCCAGCATTTT.

This clonotype was seen at least ten times. CDR3 sequence: CASWWSGGSTDTQYF. The CDR3 DNA sequence: TGCGCCAGCTGGTGGAGCGGGGGTAGCACAGATACGCAGTATTTT. The chain employs TRBV5-1 and TRBJ2-3; TRBD2 agrees at 8 bases. V gave up 7 bases and J gave up 0 bases; unmatched junction bases: 7. Germline V lookup: CDR1 SGHRS, CDR2 YFSETQ. This CDR3 contains 15 residues.

The CDR3, as DNA: TGCAGCGTATACTACAATGAGCAGTACTTC. Translation gives CSVYYNEQYF. J is TRBJ2-1 and V is TRBV29-1; D unresolved. The J call is doubtful: the DNA matches TRBJ2-7 better. Germline V CDR1 and CDR2: SQVTM, ANQGSEA. The CDR3 covers 10 residues.

In this sample, this clonotype turned up many times. The J gene is TRBJ1-5, the V gene TRBV12-3 or TRBV12-4, with unresolved D. The germline V and J ends were trimmed by 3 bases and 3 bases, with 6 bases remaining between them. The CDR3 extends over 13 amino acids. The CDR3 coding sequence is TGTGCCAGCAGTTTTAGAATCAATCAGCCCCAGCATTTT. Protein: CASSFRINQPQHF.

At least ten counts were recorded for this clonotype. J is TRBJ1-6 and V is TRBV12-3 or TRBV12-4; TRBD1 is a possible D gene (6 bases). The CDR3 totals 13 residues. Trimming shortened V by 6 bases and J by 3 bases, and 6 bases separated the two germline ends. This chain's CDR3 is CASRQGYNSPLHF. CDR3 sequence (DNA): TGTGCCAGCAGACAGGGCTATAATTCACCCCTCCACTTT.

This clonotype was detected a few times. The rearrangement uses TRBV6-2 or TRBV6-3 and TRBJ2-7; 8 positions agree with TRBD2. The germline V gene has CDR1 MNHEY and CDR2 SVGEGT. The V and J ends lost 6 bases and 5 bases, in that order; junction bases with no gene match: 12. The CDR3 has 15 residues. Written as DNA, the CDR3 is TGTGCCAGCAGAGGCAGCGGGGGCTTTGGTGACGAGCAGTACTTC. Translated: CASRGSGGFGDEQYF.

In regard to this clonotype: Compared with germline, one end of the junction differs, possibly owing to a read error. The chain joins TRBV19 to TRBJ1-1; D might be TRBD1 (5 bases). This CDR3 is built from 14 residues. The germline V gene has CDR1 LNHDA and CDR2 SQIVND (reference sequence). Written as DNA, the CDR3 is TGTGTCAGTAGCTGGGGACGGGTGAACACTGAAGCTTTCTTT. Its translation: CVSSWGRVNTEAFF.

This clonotype was seen a few times. V is TRBV7-2 and J is TRBJ2-1, with TRBD2 matching 9 bases. Germline trimming cut 3 bases from V and 4 bases from J; bases unmatched to any gene: 10. Germline V gives CDR1 SGHTA, CDR2 FQGNSA. This CDR3 has 17 residues. The CDR3 protein is CASSFPPNLAGYNEQFF. In DNA, the CDR3 is TGTGCCAGCAGCTTCCCACCTAATCTAGCGGGGTACAATGAGCAGTTCTTC. The variable domain in full, with the rest retrieved from reference TRBV7-2 and TRBJ2-1, is GAGVSQSPSNKVTEKGKDVELRCDPISGHTALYWYRQSLGQGLEFLIYFQGNSAPDKSGLPSDRFSAERTGGSVSTLTIQRTQQEDSAVYLCASSFPPNLAGYNEQFFGPGTRLTVL.

CDR3 loop: CASSPRQETYEQYF. The CDR3, as DNA: TGTGCCAGCAGCCCCCGACAGGAGACCTACGAGCAGTACTTC. The rearrangement uses TRBV4-2 and TRBJ2-7; a weak D match, TRBD1 (6 bases). The germline gives CDR1 LGHNA, CDR2 YNFKEQ. This CDR3 is 14 amino acids long. The V gene lost 4 bases and the J gene lost 2 bases, with 12 bases spanning the gap.

The chain combines TRBV20-1 with TRBJ2-7; D is tentatively TRBD1 or TRBD2 (5 bases each). The closer fit of TRBJ2-5 to the DNA end suggests the J call may be wrong. From germline, CDR1 is DFQATT and CDR2 SNEGSKA (reference sequence). The CDR3 contains 16 residues. In DNA, the CDR3 is TGCAGTGCTAAGGCCAGGGTTACATGGGGAGCGGAGACCCAGTACTTC. Its protein product is CSAKARVTWGAETQYF.

A remark on this clonotype: A much larger clone lies a single base off, so this may be a read error. The V gene is TRBV12-3 or TRBV12-4, the J gene TRBJ2-5, with D possibly being TRBD1 or TRBD2 (5 bases each). With 6 bases removed from V and 11 bases from J, the gap between germline ends came to 28 bases. CDR3 length: 16 amino acids. In DNA, the CDR3 is TGTGCCAGCAGCCCCGGGACCCAAGAAGGGCTGGATGAGCAGTACTTC. Encoded protein: CASSPGTQEGLDEQYF.

This clonotype was seen a single time. The J gene is TRBJ2-7, the V gene TRBV28, with a tentative D call TRBD2 (5 bases). The last part of the DNA fits TRBJ2-5 better; the J call may be wrong. The germline V gene has CDR1 MDHEN and CDR2 SYDVKM. This CDR3 is 15 amino acids long. As DNA, the CDR3 is TGTGCCAGCATGACCTCTGACTACCCTCAAGAGACCCAGTACTTC. Residues: CASMTSDYPQETQYF.